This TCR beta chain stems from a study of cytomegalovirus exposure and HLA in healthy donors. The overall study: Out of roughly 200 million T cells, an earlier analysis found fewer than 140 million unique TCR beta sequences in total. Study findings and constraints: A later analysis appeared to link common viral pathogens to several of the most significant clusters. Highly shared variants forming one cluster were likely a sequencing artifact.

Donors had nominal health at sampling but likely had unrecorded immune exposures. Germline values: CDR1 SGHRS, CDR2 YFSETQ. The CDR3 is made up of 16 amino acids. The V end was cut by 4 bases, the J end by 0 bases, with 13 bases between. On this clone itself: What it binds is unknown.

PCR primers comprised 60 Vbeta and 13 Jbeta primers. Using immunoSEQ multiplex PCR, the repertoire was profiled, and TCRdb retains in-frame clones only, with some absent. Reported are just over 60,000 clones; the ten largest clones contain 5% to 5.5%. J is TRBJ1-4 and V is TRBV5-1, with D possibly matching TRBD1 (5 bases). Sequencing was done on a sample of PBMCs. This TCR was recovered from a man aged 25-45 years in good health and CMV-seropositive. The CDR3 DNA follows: TGCGCCAGCAGCCCGGGGGTGGTTGCAACTAATGAAAAACTGTTTTTT. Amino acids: CASSPGVVATNEKLFF.